This TCR beta chain was sequenced in a study of T cells in Graves' hyperthyroidism and ophthalmopathy. The CDR3 contains 15 residues. Germline lookup yields CDR1 SNHLY and CDR2 FYNNEI. V lost 4 bases and J lost 6; bases outside the gene matches: 8. What was amplified from RNA transcripts were TCR beta CDR3 regions. In the first-round RT-PCR of the TCR CDR3, the HTBI primer set was used. TCRdb independently ran MiXCR on the multiplex PCR reads; one entry per CDR3 protein. Of around 420,000 distinct CDR3 sequences listed, less than 20% are singletons. This sequence was found in a woman under 30 with Graves' hyperthyroidism. The chain couples TRBV2 to TRBJ2-1, with 8 bases identical to TRBD2. The specimen sequenced was blood. The CDR3 coding sequence is TGTGCCAGCAGTGTGACGGCGAGCGGGAGCAATGAGCAGTTCTTC. Amino acids: CASSVTASGSNEQFF.